Included here is one TCR beta chain sequence, with context. The antigen remains unidentified. The source of the sample is a study of monozygotic twins with inflammatory bowel disease. Germline V gene sequence: CDR1 MNHEY, CDR2 SVGAGI. The CDR3 extends over 13 amino acids. Study findings and constraints: IBD patients carried less diverse TCRbeta repertoires (inverse Simpson) than healthy co-twins. Between concordant and discordant twins, repertoire similarity failed to differ, a result that limited power may explain.

A 6-nucleotide sample barcode was carried by the UMIs, which template switching added. TCRdb re-called the 5' RACE reads; every CDR3 protein appears as one record, without DNA. Its listing shows approximately 110,000 distinct CDR3 sequences. Investigators extracted total RNA from whole blood and did not sort T cells. This sequence was found in a human donor with ulcerative colitis or Crohn's disease, or a healthy co-twin of an affected twin (not recorded which). This chain links TRBV6-5 with TRBJ1-2; the TRBD1 assignment by TCRdb is unverifiable without DNA. The sequencing sample was made of blood. The CDR3 sequence is CASSYGDRGGYTF.